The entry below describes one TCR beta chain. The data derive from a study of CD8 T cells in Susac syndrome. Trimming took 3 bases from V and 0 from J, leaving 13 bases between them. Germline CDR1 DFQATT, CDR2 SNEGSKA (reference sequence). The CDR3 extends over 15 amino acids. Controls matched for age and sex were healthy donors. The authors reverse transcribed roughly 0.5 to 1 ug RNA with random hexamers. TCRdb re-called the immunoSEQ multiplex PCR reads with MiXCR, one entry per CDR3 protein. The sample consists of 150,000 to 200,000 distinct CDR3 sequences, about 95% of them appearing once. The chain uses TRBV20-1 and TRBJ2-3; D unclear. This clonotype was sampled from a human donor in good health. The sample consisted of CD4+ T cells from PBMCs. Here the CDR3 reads CSARILLSSTDTQYF. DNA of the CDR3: TGCAGTGCTAGGATACTCCTCTCTAGCACAGATACGCAGTATTTT.